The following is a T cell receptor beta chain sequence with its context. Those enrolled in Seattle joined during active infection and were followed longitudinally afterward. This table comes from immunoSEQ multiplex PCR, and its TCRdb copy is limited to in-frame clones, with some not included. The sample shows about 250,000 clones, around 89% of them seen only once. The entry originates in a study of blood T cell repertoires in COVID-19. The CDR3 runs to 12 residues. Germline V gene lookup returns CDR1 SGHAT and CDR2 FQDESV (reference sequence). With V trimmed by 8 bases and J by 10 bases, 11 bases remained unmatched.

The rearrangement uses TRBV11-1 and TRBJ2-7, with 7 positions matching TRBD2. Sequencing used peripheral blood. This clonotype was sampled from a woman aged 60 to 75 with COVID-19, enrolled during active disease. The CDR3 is CASGIKGTTQYF. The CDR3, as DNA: TGTGCCAGCGGTATAAAGGGGACTACCCAGTACTTC.